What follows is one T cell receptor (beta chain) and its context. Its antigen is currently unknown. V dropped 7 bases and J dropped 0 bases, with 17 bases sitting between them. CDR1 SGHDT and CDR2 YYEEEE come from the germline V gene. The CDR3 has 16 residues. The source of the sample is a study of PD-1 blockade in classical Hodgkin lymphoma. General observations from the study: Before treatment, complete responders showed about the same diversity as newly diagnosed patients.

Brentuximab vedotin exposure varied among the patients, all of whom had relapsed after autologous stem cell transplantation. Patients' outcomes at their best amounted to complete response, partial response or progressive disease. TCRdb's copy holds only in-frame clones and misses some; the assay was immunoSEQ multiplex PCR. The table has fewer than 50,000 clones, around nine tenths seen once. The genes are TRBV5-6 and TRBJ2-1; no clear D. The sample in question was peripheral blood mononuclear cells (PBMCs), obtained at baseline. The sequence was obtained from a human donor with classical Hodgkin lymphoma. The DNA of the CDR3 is TGTGCCAGCCAGCTCTCTAGTCTGAGCTCCTACAATGAGCAGTTCTTC. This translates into CASQLSSLSSYNEQFF.